This TCR beta chain derives from a study of metastatic and nonmetastatic thyroid tumors. Overall study findings and caveats: Relative to benign nodules, malignant thyroid tumors were reportedly characterized by significantly elevated TCR beta diversity in blood and tumor.

In the authors' methods: The study took CDR3 differences across clinicopathological groups and made a distant-metastasis classifier for papillary thyroid cancer from them. Using MiXCR, TCRdb re-called clones from the PCR reads. These V and J calls rely on TCRdb rather than the paper's analysis. The table has 35,000 to 50,000 clones, 28% seen once. Thyroid surgery took place with no prior treatment in any patient. A remark on this clone: Its specificity is not known.

Germline values: CDR1 SGHAT, CDR2 FQNNGV. V dropped 1 base and J dropped 2; count of bases not matched to a gene: 4. The CDR3 covers 15 residues. The rearrangement links TRBV11-2 to TRBJ2-7; TRBD1 matches at 8 bases. This sequence was found in a male donor with papillary thyroid cancer or a benign thyroid nodule (not recorded which). Some clones in this sample may be carry-over from other donors' samples. Sequenced input: blood. CDR3 in DNA: TGTGCCAGCAGCTTAGTAAGGGGACAGGCCTACGAGCAGTACTTC. Its translation: CASSLVRGQAYEQYF.